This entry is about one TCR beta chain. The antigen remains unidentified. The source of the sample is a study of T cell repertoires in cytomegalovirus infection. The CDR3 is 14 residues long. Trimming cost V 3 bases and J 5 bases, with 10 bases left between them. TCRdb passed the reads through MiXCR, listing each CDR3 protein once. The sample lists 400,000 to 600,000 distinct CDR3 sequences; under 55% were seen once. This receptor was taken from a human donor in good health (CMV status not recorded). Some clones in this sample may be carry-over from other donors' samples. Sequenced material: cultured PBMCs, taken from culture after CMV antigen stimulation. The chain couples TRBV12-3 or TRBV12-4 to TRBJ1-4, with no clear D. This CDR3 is CASSFKGLNEKLFF. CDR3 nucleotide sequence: TGTGCCAGCAGTTTCAAAGGGCTGAATGAAAAACTGTTTTTT.